The 27 T cell receptor beta chains given below trace back to one sample, sequenced in a study of T cells in narcolepsy. Produced via immunoSEQ multiplex PCR; TCRdb's table is partial and in-frame only. The sample records approximately 16,000 clones, around 70% being singletons. Sequencing was performed on CD45RA- memory CD8+ T cells from PBMCs. The receptors shown here come from a human donor with narcolepsy.

This clone turned up a few times. The chain employs TRBV6-5 and TRBJ1-3, with D hard to call. The germline V gene encodes CDR1 MNHEY and CDR2 SVGAGI. The V end lost 5 bases, the J end lost 4 bases, and 9 bases lay between the germline ends. The CDR3 length is 13 residues. The CDR3 here is CASSPYEGNTIYF. CDR3 in DNA: TGTGCCAGCAGTCCCTATGAGGGAAACACCATATATTTT.

The table lists this clone with a few counts. Only one base separates this from a far larger clonotype, so it likely reflects a read error. The sample contains more than one DNA sequence encoding this CDR3. The J gene is TRBJ1-6, the V gene TRBV5-4, with 8 bases aligning to TRBD1. Germline lookup yields CDR1 SGHNT and CDR2 YYREEE (reference sequence). The J segment lost 12 bases and the V segment lost 0 bases, leaving 2 bases of the junction unmatched. The CDR3 length is 13 residues. CDR3 sequence reads: CASSLGQGIPLHF. CDR3 DNA: TGTGCCAGCAGCTTGGGACAGGGGATACCCCTCCACTTT. Complete variable domain (other parts from reference TRBV5-4 and TRBJ1-6): ETGVTQSPTHLIKTRGQQVTLRCSSQSGHNTVSWYQQALGQGPQFIFQYYREEENGRGNFPPRFSGLQFPNYSSELNVNALELDDSALYLCASSLGQGIPLHFGNGTRLTVT.

This sequence joins TRBV7-9 and TRBJ1-2, with D possibly being TRBD1 (6 bases). Trimming took off 4 bases at V and 8 bases at J, with 17 bases between the two ends. The CDR3 extends over 14 amino acids. The germline V gene has CDR1 SEHNR and CDR2 FQNEAQ (reference sequence). In nucleotides, the CDR3 is TGTGCCAGCAGCTCCGGGTGGGGGGCACAGGGCTACACCTTC. It is translated as CASSSGWGAQGYTF.

The chain combines TRBV11-2 with TRBJ2-1; no definite D call. V lost 1 base and J lost 4, with 5 bases in between. Germline CDR1 SGHAT, CDR2 FQNNGV. There are 13 residues in the CDR3. The DNA of the CDR3 is TGTGCCAGCAGCTTAGGGAGATACAATGAGCAGTTCTTC. This encodes CASSLGRYNEQFF.

The chain joins TRBV6-6 to TRBJ2-1; the D gene is possibly TRBD1 (6 bases). V was shortened by 5 bases and J by 8 bases, with 16 bases between the two germline ends. CDR1 is MNHNY, CDR2 SVGAGI, per germline (reference sequence). This CDR3 contains 14 residues. CDR3: CASSQDSRGDEQFF. CDR3 coding DNA: TGTGCCAGCAGTCAGGACAGTAGGGGTGATGAGCAGTTCTTC.

V usage is TRBV18 and J usage is TRBJ2-2; D may be TRBD1 or TRBD2 (5 bases each). V lost 3 bases, J lost 7 bases, and 18 bases lay in between. CDR3 length equals 16 residues. The V gene's germline CDR1 is KGHSH and CDR2 LQKENI. CDR3 residues: CASSPRTWGFDGELFF. CDR3 in DNA: TGTGCCAGCTCACCCCGGACGTGGGGGTTCGACGGGGAGCTGTTTTTT. The variable domain in full, with the rest retrieved from reference TRBV18 and TRBJ2-2, is NAGVMQNPRHLVRRRGQEARLRCSPMKGHSHVYWYRQLPEEGLKFMVYLQKENIIDESGMPKERFSAEFPKEGPSILRIQQVVRGDSAAYFCASSPRTWGFDGELFFGEGSRLTVL.

CDR3 loop: CASTGTASGNTIYF. CDR3 bases: TGTGCCAGCACCGGGACAGCGTCTGGAAACACCATATATTTT. The chain recombines TRBV27 with TRBJ1-3; 7 bases align to TRBD1. The CDR3 totals 14 residues. V was clipped by 7 bases and J by 1 base; unmatched bases: 4. Germline CDR1 MNHEY, CDR2 SMNVEV (reference sequence).

As concerns this clone: This same CDR3 is encoded by further DNA sequences in the sample. The chain couples TRBV4-1 to TRBJ1-1; tentative D call: TRBD1 (5 bases). CDR3 length: 14 amino acids. V was clipped by 3 bases and J by 1 base, with 9 bases between them. CDR1 and CDR2 from the germline V gene are MGHRA and YSYEKL. The DNA of the CDR3 is TGCGCCAGCAGCCAGGACACAGGGAACACTGAAGCTTTCTTT. This translates into CASSQDTGNTEAFF.

J is TRBJ1-5 and V is TRBV6-1; TRBD1 matches 8 bases. J gave up 7 bases and V 7 bases, and 6 bases lay outside the gene matches. Germline-derived CDR1 and CDR2 are MNHNS and SASEGT. The CDR3 totals 13 residues. The CDR3 is CASTTGGRQPQHF. The CDR3 region has the DNA TGTGCCAGCACTACAGGGGGGAGACAGCCCCAGCATTTT.

This chain links TRBV6-5 with TRBJ1-6, with 8 bases fitting TRBD1. CDR1 and CDR2 from the germline V gene are MNHEY and SVGAGI. V lost 6 bases, J lost 7 bases, and 8 bases stayed unmatched. This CDR3 contains 15 residues. Written as DNA, the CDR3 is TGTGCCAGCAGGCGAGGGACAGGACTGAATTCACCCCTCCACTTT. Translated: CASRRGTGLNSPLHF.

The V gene is TRBV7-9, the J gene TRBJ2-5; 8 bases are a match to TRBD1. CDR3 size: 14 residues. V shed 8 bases, J shed 1 base, and the junction held 6 bases outside the gene matches. CDR1 is SEHNR, CDR2 FQNEAQ, per germline (reference sequence). In DNA form, the CDR3 reads TGTGCCAGCGGTCGACAGGGGTCCCAAGAGACCCAGTACTTC. The encoded protein is CASGRQGSQETQYF.

This chain connects TRBV7-8 to TRBJ1-2; D gene ambiguous. From germline, CDR1 is SGHVS and CDR2 FQNEAQ. CDR3 length: 15 residues. Trimming pared 1 base from V and 0 bases from J, leaving 9 bases between. The CDR3 bases are TGTGCCAGCAGCTTAGAGGCAGCTACTAACTATGGCTACACCTTC. Its translation: CASSLEAATNYGYTF.

This clone showed up just once. The CDR3 DNA follows: TGTGCCATCAGTGAAGCGGGTAGTGAAAAACTGTTTTTT. Protein product: CAISEAGSEKLFF. The chain couples TRBV10-3 to TRBJ1-4; D is unresolved. The V gene's germline CDR1 is ENHRY and CDR2 SYGVKD. The CDR3 loop spans 13 amino acids. V gave up 3 bases and J gave up 7 bases, with 9 bases separating them.

This sequence joins TRBV28 and TRBJ2-7; D ambiguous. The CDR3 covers 13 residues. CDR1 is MDHEN, CDR2 SYDVKM, per germline. V was pared by 4 bases and J by 3 bases, with 10 bases between. Here the CDR3 DNA reads TGTGCCAGCAGTTCCCTGTCGAACTACGAGCAGTACTTC. Translated: CASSSLSNYEQYF.

The chain links TRBV6-6 to TRBJ1-1; 10 positions match TRBD1. The CDR3 consists of 14 residues. With 4 bases clipped from V and 4 bases from J, the junction kept 3 bases outside the gene matches. Germline V gene data show CDR1 as MNHNY and CDR2 as SVGAGI (reference sequence). CDR3 DNA sequence: TGTGCCAGCAGTTTATGGACAGGGGGCACTGAAGCTTTCTTT. Translation: CASSLWTGGTEAFF.

The gene calls are TRBV5-1 and TRBJ1-2; maybe TRBD1 (5 bases). The germline V gene encodes CDR1 SGHRS and CDR2 YFSETQ. Trimming shortened V by 2 bases and J by 0 bases, and 11 bases separated the two germline ends. The CDR3 has 15 amino acids. For the CDR3, the DNA is TGCGCCAGCAGCTTCACAGGCGACCCTAACTATGGCTACACCTTC. It is translated as CASSFTGDPNYGYTF.

V and J are TRBV5-1 and TRBJ2-7, with 7 bases that match TRBD2. J gave up 6 bases and V 4 bases, and 13 bases lay outside the gene matches. Germline V lookup: CDR1 SGHRS, CDR2 YFSETQ. The length of the CDR3 is 15 residues. CDR3 bases: TGCGCCAGCAGCGTGAATTGGGCGGGGGACCCCGAGCAGTACTTC. This sequence encodes CASSVNWAGDPEQYF.

DNA of the CDR3: TGTGCCAGCAGCTCAACAGGGGGGTCGTTCACTGAAGCTTTCTTT. Protein product: CASSSTGGSFTEAFF. The chain carries TRBV11-2 and TRBJ1-1, with 8 bases identical to TRBD1. This CDR3 is 15 amino acids long. The V and J ends lost 4 bases and 4 bases, in that order; junction bases with no gene match: 8. The germline V gene has CDR1 SGHAT and CDR2 FQNNGV.

The V call is TRBV4-1, the J call TRBJ2-7, with D tentatively TRBD2 (5 bases). Trimming shortened V by 0 bases and J by 6 bases, and 18 bases separated the two germline ends. The CDR3 has 16 residues. Per the germline V gene, CDR1 is MGHRA and CDR2 is YSYEKL. CDR3 in amino acids: CASSQEGEGGVREQYF. The CDR3 nucleotides are TGCGCCAGCAGCCAAGAGGGTGAGGGTGGAGTACGCGAGCAGTACTTC.

V usage is TRBV11-1 and J usage is TRBJ2-7, with a tentative D call TRBD1 (6 bases). Germline V lookup: CDR1 SGHAT, CDR2 FQDESV (reference sequence). The CDR3 is 14 residues long. The V and J ends lost 4 bases and 6 bases respectively, with 16 bases between them. CDR3 protein: CASSSDNRALEQYF. In nucleotides, the CDR3 is TGTGCCAGCAGCTCAGATAACAGGGCCCTCGAGCAGTACTTC.

This rearrangement joins TRBV19 to TRBJ2-1; D is unclear. Germline V CDR1 and CDR2: LNHDA, SQIVND (reference sequence). The length of the CDR3 is 15 residues. Trimming stripped 3 bases from V and 3 bases from J, with 12 bases between. The DNA for the CDR3 is TGTGCCAGTAGTATGGAGCCGACGAGCTACAATGAGCAGTTCTTC. Translation gives CASSMEPTSYNEQFF.

The chain employs TRBV28 and TRBJ1-1; D possibly corresponds to TRBD1 (6 bases). Germline lookup yields CDR1 MDHEN and CDR2 SYDVKM. Trimming removed 5 bases from V and 5 bases from J, with 12 bases in between. The length of the CDR3 is 13 residues. DNA of the CDR3: TGTGCCAGCAGTCAGCGAGGACAGACTGAAGCTTTCTTT. The encoded protein is CASSQRGQTEAFF.

The rearrangement links TRBV9 to TRBJ2-3; TRBD2 agrees at 10 bases. Trimming cost V 4 bases and J 2 bases; bases outside gene matches: 13. The V gene's germline CDR1 is SGDLS and CDR2 YYNGEE. The CDR3 length is 18 residues. CDR3 bases: TGTGCCAGCAGCCCTCAAACGAGGACTAGCGGATACACAGATACGCAGTATTTT. The encoded protein is CASSPQTRTSGYTDTQYF. The entire variable domain, with the rest obtained from reference TRBV9 and TRBJ2-3, is as follows: DSGVTQTPKHLITATGQRVTLRCSPRSGDLSVYWYQQSLDQGLQFLIQYYNGEERAKGNILERFSAQQFPDLHSELNLSSLELGDSALYFCASSPQTRTSGYTDTQYFGPGTRLTVL.

This chain links TRBV6-4 with TRBJ2-1; tentatively, D is TRBD1 (6 bases). The germline V gene encodes CDR1 MRHNA and CDR2 SNTAGT. The CDR3 spans 15 residues. The V end was cut by 3 bases, the J end by 8 bases, with 17 bases between. The CDR3 loop is CASSEGFMGADEQFF. CDR3 nucleotide sequence: TGTGCCAGCAGTGAAGGATTTATGGGGGCGGATGAGCAGTTCTTC.

The chain uses TRBV6-5 and TRBJ2-2, with D maybe TRBD1 (6 bases). Germline CDR1 MNHEY, CDR2 SVGAGI. CDR3 size: 14 residues. Trimming removed 6 bases at V and 1 base at J, with 9 bases between. The CDR3 DNA sequence: TGTGCCAGCAGCCAGGGACAGAACACCGGGGAGCTGTTTTTT. Amino acid sequence: CASSQGQNTGELFF.

This clone was seen a few times. The chain combines TRBV13 with TRBJ1-3; TRBD1 matches 7 bases. V shed 5 bases and J 2 bases; nucleotides not matched to a gene: 6. This CDR3 has 15 amino acids. Germline V gene sequence: CDR1 PRHDT, CDR2 FYEKMQ (reference sequence). CDR3 residues: CASSLGQATGNTIYF. CDR3 in DNA: TGTGCCAGCAGCCTTGGACAGGCCACTGGAAACACCATATATTTT.

The table lists this clone with a few counts. The chain couples TRBV13 to TRBJ2-3; 10 nucleotides align to TRBD2. V lost 8 bases, J lost 2 bases, and 13 bases stayed unmatched. In germline, CDR1 is PRHDT, CDR2 FYEKMQ (reference sequence). The CDR3 totals 17 residues. CDR3 residues: CASGVRLAGLYTDTQYF. For the CDR3, the DNA is TGTGCCAGCGGTGTGAGACTAGCGGGCCTTTACACAGATACGCAGTATTTT.